This is a list of T cell receptor beta chains from one sample in a study of OX40 agonist ivuxolimab in advanced cancers. Generated by immunoSEQ multiplex PCR, the TCRdb table keeps only in-frame clones and is missing some. Of roughly 18,000 clones in the sample, approximately 83% were seen once. The sequenced sample was CD4+ or CD8+ T cells sorted from blood, obtained in a trial of the OX40 agonist ivuxolimab. Receptor source: an adult with an advanced solid tumor such as melanoma, head and neck, liver or kidney cancer. Both conserved end residues are part of each CDR3. A D gene is named only where the DNA matches it firmly. Expanded clones get a size class; other rows say once, few or many, or leave the size out.

v_call	clone_size	j_call	d_call	cdr3_aa	cdr3_nt
TRBV28	-	TRBJ1-3	-	CASTVGHRIGNTIYF	TGTGCCAGCACCGTGGGTCACAGAATAGGAAACACCATATATTTT
TRBV19	-	TRBJ1-2	-	CASKKGGTEGNYGYTF	TGTGCCAGTAAAAAGGGCGGGACGGAGGGAAACTATGGCTACACCTTC
TRBV7-6	-	TRBJ1-3	-	CASSSRPSGNTIYF	TGTGCCAGCAGCTCTAGACCCTCTGGAAACACCATATATTTT
TRBV7-8	-	TRBJ1-3	-	CASSPGGGNGNTIYF	TGTGCCAGCAGCCCCGGAGGAGGGAATGGAAACACCATATATTTT
TRBV28	-	TRBJ2-7	-	CASSLLAYEQYF	TGTGCCAGCAGTTTATTAGCCTACGAGCAGTACTTC
TRBV11-2	once	TRBJ2-3	-	CASSFQPQTFRGDTQYF	TGTGCCAGCAGCTTCCAGCCCCAGACTTTTCGGGGAGATACGCAGTATTTT
TRBV19	-	TRBJ1-2	TRBD1	CASSPPTGNYGYTF	TGTGCCAGTAGTCCCCCGACAGGGAACTATGGCTACACCTTC
TRBV9	-	TRBJ1-4	-	CASSTQGLGSEKLFF	TGTGCCAGCAGCACTCAGGGTTTGGGGAGTGAAAAACTGTTTTTT
TRBV7-3	-	TRBJ2-5	-	CASSLSRDGTQYF	TGTGCCAGCAGCCTCTCTCGGGACGGGACCCAGTACTTC
TRBV30	-	TRBJ2-2	-	CAWKGGAVTGELFF	TGTGCCTGGAAAGGGGGGGCCGTCACCGGGGAGCTGTTTTTT
TRBV5-4	-	TRBJ2-7	-	CASSLVGSLPYEQYF	TGTGCCAGCAGCTTGGTAGGCAGTCTTCCCTACGAGCAGTACTTC
TRBV4-1	-	TRBJ2-1	TRBD2	CASSRKRSLADNNEQFF	TGCGCCAGCAGCCGGAAGCGGAGCCTAGCGGATAACAATGAGCAGTTCTTC
TRBV5-5	once	TRBJ1-4	TRBD1	CASSKGPGGSTNEKLFF	TGTGCCAGCAGCAAAGGACCAGGGGGTTCAACTAATGAAAAACTGTTTTTT
TRBV5-1	-	TRBJ1-5	TRBD1	CASSLGQGGNQPQHF	TGCGCCAGCAGCTTAGGACAGGGGGGGAATCAGCCCCAGCATTTT
TRBV5-1	few	TRBJ2-2	-	CASSLAVRGTGELFF	TGCGCCAGCAGCTTGGCCGTCAGGGGCACCGGGGAGCTGTTTTTT
TRBV7-2	few	TRBJ2-3	TRBD2	CASSLPGLGLAGETDTQYF	TGTGCCAGCAGCTTACCAGGCCTGGGACTAGCGGGAGAGACAGATACGCAGTATTTT
TRBV20-1	-	TRBJ1-2	-	CSAFNLYGYTF	TGCAGTGCTTTCAACCTCTATGGCTACACCTTC
TRBV5-6	-	TRBJ2-6	TRBD1	CASSLQGMAHVLTF	TGTGCCAGCAGCCTACAGGGGATGGCCCACGTCCTGACTTTC
TRBV5-1	-	TRBJ2-3	-	CASSIGQNTDTQYF	TGCGCCAGCAGCATTGGACAGAACACAGATACGCAGTATTTT
TRBV9	-	TRBJ2-2	TRBD1	CASSGGTGGHTGELFF	TGTGCCAGCAGCGGGGGGACAGGGGGCCACACCGGGGAGCTGTTTTTT
TRBV7-9	-	TRBJ2-7	TRBD1	CASSSPTGRQYF	TGTGCCAGCAGCTCTCCGACAGGGCGCCAGTACTTC
TRBV11-3	-	TRBJ2-1	-	CASSLGSGTTEFF	TGTGCCAGCAGCTTAGGCAGCGGAACTACGGAGTTCTTC
TRBV19	few	TRBJ1-1	-	CASNPRENTEAFF	TGTGCCAGTAACCCAAGGGAGAACACTGAAGCTTTCTTT
TRBV28	-	TRBJ1-5	-	CASRLQRGNQPQHF	TGTGCCAGCAGACTACAGAGGGGCAATCAGCCCCAGCATTTT
TRBV5-5	-	TRBJ2-5	-	CASSLGGVQETQYF	TGTGCCAGCAGCTTGGGGGGGGTCCAAGAGACCCAGTACTTC
TRBV7-3	-	TRBJ2-5	-	CASSLRSGWGETQYF	TGTGCCAGCAGCTTAAGGTCGGGCTGGGGAGAGACCCAGTACTTC
TRBV11-2	-	TRBJ1-2	-	CASSLGPGGGGYTF	TGTGCCAGCAGCTTAGGTCCGGGGGGCGGCGGCTACACCTTC
TRBV5-6	medium-sized	TRBJ1-1	-	CASSLYGAGGNTEAFF	TGTGCCAGCAGCTTGTACGGGGCGGGAGGGAACACTGAAGCTTTCTTT
TRBV6-1	-	TRBJ2-5	-	CASSDYGRNQETQYF	TGTGCCAGCAGTGATTACGGGCGGAACCAAGAGACCCAGTACTTC
TRBV27	-	TRBJ1-3	-	CASSPYQTGSGNTIYF	TGTGCCAGCAGCCCTTACCAGACAGGCTCTGGAAACACCATATATTTT
TRBV7-2	-	TRBJ2-3	-	CASSSDSLQYF	TGTGCCAGCAGCTCGGACAGCCTGCAGTATTTT
TRBV15	-	TRBJ1-6	TRBD1	CATSSFGTGNSPLHF	TGTGCCACCAGCAGTTTCGGGACAGGGAATTCACCCCTCCACTTT
TRBV28	few	TRBJ2-3	TRBD2	CATLAGTGTQYF	TGTGCCACATTAGCGGGTACAGGTACGCAGTATTTT
TRBV4-3	-	TRBJ1-2	-	CASSQDWYGYTF	TGCGCCAGCAGCCAAGATTGGTATGGCTACACCTTC
TRBV6-5	-	TRBJ1-5	TRBD1	CASSYGDRGSNQPQHF	TGTGCCAGCAGTTACGGGGACAGGGGAAGCAATCAGCCCCAGCATTTT
TRBV6-5	-	TRBJ1-6	-	CASSYSTGAVSPLHF	TGTGCCAGCAGTTACTCCACCGGAGCCGTATCACCCCTCCACTTT
TRBV27	-	TRBJ2-7	TRBD2	CASSSGTSGRGYEQYF	TGTGCCAGCAGTTCGGGGACTAGCGGGAGGGGGTACGAGCAGTACTTC
TRBV4-1	-	TRBJ2-2	-	CASSPTSSVGELFF	TGCGCCAGCAGCCCGACTAGTTCAGTCGGGGAGCTGTTTTTT
TRBV6-1	-	TRBJ2-7	-	CASSRHRESGEQYF	TGTGCCAGCAGTAGGCACAGGGAGTCGGGTGAGCAGTACTTC
TRBV6-6	-	TRBJ1-1	-	CASSPGRVEAFF	TGTGCCAGCAGTCCCGGGCGGGTGGAAGCTTTCTTT